One and the same sample provided the 13 T cell receptor beta chains below, sequenced in a study of blood T cells in healthy people across ages. It was with a sample-barcoded 5' primer and a J-beta primer mix that a second PCR of about 6 to 12 cycles was run. TCRdb reprocessed the 5' RACE reads with MiXCR, giving one entry per CDR3 protein. The table includes 850,000 to 950,000 distinct CDR3 sequences, 29% detected once. Sample: blood. These receptors all come from an elderly woman in good health.

Ten or more counts support this clonotype. J is TRBJ2-5 and V is TRBV5-1; no clear D. Between the trimmed V and J ends, which lost 0 bases and 3 bases, there was a span of 6 bases. The length of the CDR3 is 13 residues. Germline CDR1 SGHRS, CDR2 YFSETQ. DNA of the CDR3: TGCGCCAGCAGCTTGGATGGGAAAGAGACCCAGTACTTC. This translates into CASSLDGKETQYF.

A note on this clonotype: A read error is possible here, since a much larger clone lies one base away. The chain links TRBV10-3 to TRBJ2-5; a possible D gene is TRBD1 (6 bases). The CDR3 length is 12 residues. Trimming shortened V by 10 bases and J by 2 bases, and 11 bases separated the two germline ends. Germline V gene lookup returns CDR1 ENHRY and CDR2 SYGVKD. The CDR3 DNA reads TGTGCCACAGGGGCAGAACAAGAGACCCAGTACTTC. Its translation: CATGAEQETQYF.

This clonotype was counted a single time. One base away lies a much larger clone, so this may be a sequencing read error. The V and J genes are TRBV6-5 and TRBJ2-5; D ambiguous. The tail of the sequence fits TRBJ2-1 better, so the J call may be wrong. CDR3 size: 13 residues. Germline CDR1 is MNHEY and CDR2 is SVGAGI. CDR3 coding DNA: TGTGCCAGCAGTTCCCCAGTACAAGAGACCCAGTTCTTC. Protein: CASSSPVQETQFF.

The chain carries TRBV29-1 and TRBJ1-2; TRBD1 is a possible D gene (6 bases). Between the trimmed V and J ends, which lost 7 bases and 0 bases, there was a span of 12 bases. The CDR3 is 13 residues long. CDR1 SQVTM and CDR2 ANQGSEA come from the germline V gene. CDR3 residues: CSAQGRANYGYTF. DNA of the CDR3: TGCAGCGCACAGGGTCGGGCTAACTATGGCTACACCTTC.

In DNA, the CDR3 is TGTGCCAGCAGCCAAGACAACGGTATTGAAGCTTTCTTT. This sequence encodes CASSQDNGIEAFF. This sequence joins TRBV14 and TRBJ1-1; D is undetermined. Looked up from germline, CDR1 is SGHDN and CDR2 is FVKESK. V dropped 0 bases and J dropped 7 bases, with 9 bases sitting between them. The CDR3 has 13 amino acids.

V is TRBV27 and J is TRBJ2-5, with 7 bases fitting TRBD1. V was clipped by 5 bases and J by 11 bases; unmatched bases: 11. The CDR3 is 13 residues long. Germline CDR1 MNHEY, CDR2 SMNVEV (reference sequence). CDR3 sequence (DNA): TGTGCCAGCAGTGCCCTTGACAGGGTTGAGCAGTACTTC. Protein sequence: CASSALDRVEQYF.

This clonotype has a count of ten or more. The chain carries TRBV7-9 and TRBJ1-4; 7 positions match TRBD1. CDR1 is SEHNR, CDR2 FQNEAQ, per germline (reference sequence). V dropped 4 bases and J dropped 8; count of bases not matched to a gene: 7. The CDR3 consists of 14 residues. CDR3 sequence: CASSSRQGGEKLFF. The CDR3 region has the DNA TGTGCCAGCAGCTCCAGACAGGGTGGAGAAAAACTGTTTTTT.

The chain is built from TRBV5-1 and TRBJ2-3; TRBD1 matches 9 bases. The CDR3 loop spans 17 amino acids. V shed 4 bases, J shed 3 bases, and the junction held 12 bases outside the gene matches. From germline, CDR1 is SGHRS and CDR2 YFSETQ. The CDR3 DNA sequence: TGCGCCAGCAGCAGGCGGGGACAGGGAAGGGCTACAGATACGCAGTATTTT. It translates to CASSRRGQGRATDTQYF.

This clonotype has ten or more counts. This chain connects TRBV20-1 to TRBJ2-5; 11 bases match TRBD1. Unmatched junction bases numbered 11, after V lost 6 bases and J lost 5 bases. The CDR3 sequence is 15 residues long. Germline CDR1 reads DFQATT; CDR2 reads SNEGSKA (reference sequence). The CDR3 here is CSATGQGAVGETQYF. Written as DNA, the CDR3 is TGCAGTGCAACTGGACAGGGGGCAGTCGGCGAGACCCAGTACTTC.

In its sample, this clonotype was seen many times. The chain recombines TRBV27 with TRBJ2-5; perhaps TRBD1 as D (5 bases). The CDR3 loop spans 13 amino acids. The V gene's germline CDR1 is MNHEY and CDR2 SMNVEV (reference sequence). Trimming cost V 8 bases and J 7 bases, with 17 bases left between them. CDR3 sequence (DNA): TGTGCCAGCGGGGCTGACCGGGCCGTGACCCAGTACTTC. Its protein product is CASGADRAVTQYF.

In this sample, this clonotype turned up many times. The chain carries TRBV30 and TRBJ1-2, with D possibly matching TRBD1 (5 bases). V was clipped by 2 bases and J by 5 bases, with 9 bases between them. Germline CDR1 GTSNPN, CDR2 SVGIG (reference sequence). The CDR3 consists of 12 residues. The CDR3 bases are TGTGCCTGGAGTCCAGGGCTGTATGGCTACACCTTC. Amino acid sequence: CAWSPGLYGYTF.

The chain carries TRBV4-3 and TRBJ1-2; 7 bases fit TRBD1. Germline trimming cut 1 base from V and 2 bases from J; bases unmatched to any gene: 4. This CDR3 spans 15 amino acids. The V gene's germline CDR1 is LGHNA and CDR2 YSLEER. CDR3 sequence: CASSQGDRVNYGYTF. DNA for the CDR3: TGCGCCAGCAGCCAAGGCGACAGGGTCAACTATGGCTACACCTTC.

This clonotype was picked up one time. A read error may be the cause here, since a much bigger clone is one base away. The chain uses TRBV20-1 and TRBJ2-1; 9 bases agree with TRBD2. The J call may be faulty, since TRBJ2-7 better matches the DNA end. The CDR3 sequence is 14 residues long. Germline V lookup: CDR1 DFQATT, CDR2 SNEGSKA (reference sequence). CDR3: CSARRGGGYNEQYF. The CDR3 nucleotides read TGCAGTGCTAGGCGGGGGGGCGGGTACAATGAGCAGTACTTC.